Listed here are 18 T cell receptor beta chains from one sample, sequenced in a study of follicular helper T cells after annual influenza vaccination. The time point: 2015-2016 season, 7 days after influenza vaccination. The method was immunoSEQ multiplex PCR; TCRdb's version includes in-frame clones alone and lacks a portion of them. This table has 3,500 to 5,000 clones, roughly four fifths appearing once. This sample comprised CXCR5+ CD38- circulating T follicular helper cells from blood, obtained 7 days after influenza vaccination. Regarding subset: circulating Tfh, non-naive CD4+CXCR5+PD-1+ (ICOS+CD38+ or ICOS-CD38-). The origin of the receptors is an adult who received the influenza vaccine.

The chain joins TRBV12-5 to TRBJ1-6; 8 bases are shared with TRBD1. J was trimmed by 9 bases and V by 5 bases; bases with no gene match: 6. The CDR3 has 14 amino acids. CDR1 is LGHNT, CDR2 FRNRAP, per germline. The DNA of the CDR3 is TGTGCTAGTGGTCTTGGACAGGGTGCTTCACCCCTCCACTTT. Protein sequence: CASGLGQGASPLHF.

This chain uses TRBV4-3 with TRBJ2-1, with TRBD2 matching over 7 bases. Trimming at V came to 2 bases and at J to 2 bases, leaving 6 bases not matched to a gene. CDR1 is LGHNA and CDR2 is YSLEER in the germline V gene. CDR3 length equals 16 residues. Written as DNA, the CDR3 is TGCGCCAGCAGCCAATCTCAGGGAGGGCCCTACAATGAGCAGTTCTTC. Its protein is CASSQSQGGPYNEQFF.

The rearrangement uses TRBV6-1 and TRBJ1-5, with TRBD1 as a possible D gene (5 bases). CDR3 size: 14 residues. V gave up 4 bases and J gave up 3 bases, with 10 bases separating them. CDR1 is MNHNS and CDR2 is SASEGT in the germline V gene. CDR3 sequence (DNA): TGTGCCAGCAGTGCAGGGCTGAACAATCAGCCCCAGCATTTT. Protein: CASSAGLNNQPQHF.

This chain links TRBV5-4 with TRBJ2-1, with a possible D match to TRBD2 (6 bases). Germline V gene data show CDR1 as SGHNT and CDR2 as YYREEE (reference sequence). The CDR3 length is 13 residues. V lost 7 bases, J lost 5 bases, and 13 bases lay in between. For the CDR3, the DNA is TGTGCCAGCTCGGGGGACCGAGACAATGAGCAGTTCTTC. It is translated as CASSGDRDNEQFF.

This clone was seen just once. The V call is TRBV29-1, the J call TRBJ2-7; no reliable D call. With 6 bases removed from V and 0 bases from J, the gap between germline ends came to 9 bases. The CDR3 has 12 residues. The germline V gene has CDR1 SQVTM and CDR2 ANQGSEA. CDR3 in amino acids: CSVQESSYEQYF. DNA of the CDR3: TGCAGCGTGCAAGAGAGCTCCTACGAGCAGTACTTC.

This clone has only one observation. The chain uses TRBV27 and TRBJ2-7; the D is unclear. CDR1 and CDR2 (germline): MNHEY, SMNVEV (reference sequence). The CDR3 extends over 14 amino acids. Trimming removed 0 bases from V and 4 bases from J, with 10 bases in between. This CDR3 is CASSLSPPGYEQYF. The CDR3, as DNA: TGTGCCAGCAGTTTATCGCCCCCGGGTTACGAGCAGTACTTC.

The rearrangement uses TRBV30 and TRBJ2-6; 7 bases line up with TRBD1. CDR3 length: 14 residues. Germline V gene data show CDR1 as GTSNPN and CDR2 as SVGIG (reference sequence). The V gene end was trimmed by 7 bases and the J gene end by 4 bases; junction bases not matched to a gene: 7. The CDR3 reads CALIKGAGANVLTF. The CDR3 nucleotides are TGTGCCTTGATCAAGGGGGCAGGGGCCAACGTCCTGACTTTC.

This sequence joins TRBV28 and TRBJ1-1; D may be TRBD1 (5 bases). The CDR3 spans 15 residues. The V gene lost 3 bases and the J gene lost 7 bases, with 18 bases spanning the gap. The germline V gene has CDR1 MDHEN and CDR2 SYDVKM. CDR3: CASSLFEGRKSEAFF. CDR3 coding DNA: TGTGCCAGCAGTTTGTTTGAGGGACGGAAAAGTGAAGCTTTCTTT.

The V call is TRBV4-2, the J call TRBJ2-5, with a possible D match to TRBD2 (5 bases). The germline V and J ends were trimmed by 0 bases and 0 bases, with 17 bases remaining between them. Germline V gene sequence: CDR1 LGHNA, CDR2 YNFKEQ. This CDR3 contains 18 residues. This CDR3 is CASSQDIAISQYQETQYF. CDR3 bases: TGTGCCAGCAGCCAAGATATAGCGATTAGCCAGTACCAAGAGACCCAGTACTTC.

The chain employs TRBV28 and TRBJ2-1; 16 positions match TRBD2. CDR1 and CDR2 from the germline V gene are MDHEN and SYDVKM. The V and J ends lost 6 bases and 5 bases, in that order; junction bases with no gene match: 13. The CDR3 is 19 residues long. The CDR3 sequence is CASSPRGGLAGGRNNEQFF. Written as DNA, the CDR3 is TGTGCCAGCAGCCCGAGGGGGGGACTAGCGGGAGGGAGAAACAATGAGCAGTTCTTC.

The chain links TRBV5-1 to TRBJ1-2; TRBD1 matches at 8 bases. The CDR3 is 15 residues long. Germline V gene lookup returns CDR1 SGHRS and CDR2 YFSETQ. The junction had 8 bases not matched to a gene; V was cut back by 0 bases and J by 7 bases. CDR3 region: CASSLERQGRSGYTF. The CDR3 DNA follows: TGCGCCAGCAGCTTGGAGCGACAGGGGAGGTCTGGCTACACCTTC.

This chain links TRBV7-2 with TRBJ1-2, with 8 positions matching TRBD1. Trimming removed 7 bases from V and 9 bases from J; junction bases left unmatched: 22. From germline, CDR1 is SGHTA and CDR2 FQGNSA. This CDR3 comprises 17 residues. Here the CDR3 reads CASKVNSGTGGGNRYTF. The CDR3 DNA is TGTGCCAGCAAGGTTAATTCCGGGACAGGAGGCGGCAACCGCTACACCTTC.

This clone was counted a few times. The chain combines TRBV2 with TRBJ2-7; 10 nucleotides align to TRBD1. V was clipped by 11 bases and J by 3 bases; unmatched bases: 10. The CDR3 runs 14 residues. The germline V gene encodes CDR1 SNHLY and CDR2 FYNNEI. As DNA, the CDR3 is TGTGCCGGGGCAATGGGGGACAGGGGCTACGAGCAGTACTTC. Residues: CAGAMGDRGYEQYF.

CDR3 region: CASSATAVSYNEQFF. The CDR3 DNA reads TGTGCCAGCAGCGCGACAGCGGTCTCCTACAATGAGCAGTTCTTC. The V gene is TRBV6-4, the J gene TRBJ2-1; D might be TRBD1 or TRBD2, each matching 5 bases. CDR1 is MRHNA, CDR2 SNTAGT, per germline. The CDR3 length is 15 residues. With 6 bases removed from V and 0 bases from J, the gap between germline ends came to 12 bases.

This clone was observed a handful of times. J is TRBJ1-5 and V is TRBV6-6; TRBD1 matches at 7 bases. Germline-derived CDR1 and CDR2 are MNHNY and SVGAGI (reference sequence). Trimming cost V 4 bases and J 5 bases; bases outside gene matches: 11. The length of the CDR3 is 16 residues. In nucleotides, the CDR3 is TGTGCCAGCAGTTCCCCAGACAGGGCAGGAGATCAGCCCCAGCATTTT. The encoded protein is CASSSPDRAGDQPQHF.

In its sample, this clone was seen a few times. CDR3 DNA: TGTGCCAGTAGTACAGGGGGCGGGGGTCCCACTGAAGCTTTCTTT. As protein: CASSTGGGGPTEAFF. V and J are TRBV19 and TRBJ1-1, with 8 bases lining up with TRBD1. The germline gives CDR1 LNHDA, CDR2 SQIVND (reference sequence). V lost 4 bases to trimming and J lost 4 bases; unmatched junction nucleotides: 8. The CDR3 covers 15 residues.

The chain carries TRBV7-9 and TRBJ2-1; 11 positions agree with TRBD2. J gave up 6 bases and V 6 bases, and 1 base lay outside the gene matches. CDR1 and CDR2 from the germline V gene are SEHNR and FQNEAQ (reference sequence). The length of the CDR3 is 13 residues. CDR3 sequence: CASSSGGANEQFF. The CDR3 DNA sequence: TGTGCCAGCAGTAGCGGGGGGGCCAATGAGCAGTTCTTC.

The DNA for the CDR3 is TGTGCCAGCAGCTCTGGGGGGGGACTACAAGGCAATGAGCAGTTCTTC. Amino acids: CASSSGGGLQGNEQFF. The chain combines TRBV7-6 with TRBJ2-1; 7 bases are a match to TRBD2. The CDR3 consists of 16 residues. V lost 4 bases, J lost 6 bases, and 12 bases stayed unmatched. CDR1 is SGHVS and CDR2 is FNYEAQ in the germline V gene.